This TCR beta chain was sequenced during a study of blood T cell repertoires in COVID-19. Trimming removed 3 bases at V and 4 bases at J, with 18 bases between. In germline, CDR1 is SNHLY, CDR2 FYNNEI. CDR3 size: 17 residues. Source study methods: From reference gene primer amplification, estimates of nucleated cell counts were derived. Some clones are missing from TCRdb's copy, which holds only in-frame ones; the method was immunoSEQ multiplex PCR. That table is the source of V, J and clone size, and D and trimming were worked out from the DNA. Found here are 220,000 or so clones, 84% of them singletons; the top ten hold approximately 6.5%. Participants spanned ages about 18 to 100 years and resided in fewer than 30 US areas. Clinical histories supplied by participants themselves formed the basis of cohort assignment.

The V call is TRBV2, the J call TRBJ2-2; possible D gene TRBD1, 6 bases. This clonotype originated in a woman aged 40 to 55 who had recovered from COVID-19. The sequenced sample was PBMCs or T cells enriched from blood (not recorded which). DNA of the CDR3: TGTGCCAGCAGTGATAGTTTTGGGGGCGCGAGCACCGGGGAGCTGTTTTTT. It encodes CASSDSFGGASTGELFF.